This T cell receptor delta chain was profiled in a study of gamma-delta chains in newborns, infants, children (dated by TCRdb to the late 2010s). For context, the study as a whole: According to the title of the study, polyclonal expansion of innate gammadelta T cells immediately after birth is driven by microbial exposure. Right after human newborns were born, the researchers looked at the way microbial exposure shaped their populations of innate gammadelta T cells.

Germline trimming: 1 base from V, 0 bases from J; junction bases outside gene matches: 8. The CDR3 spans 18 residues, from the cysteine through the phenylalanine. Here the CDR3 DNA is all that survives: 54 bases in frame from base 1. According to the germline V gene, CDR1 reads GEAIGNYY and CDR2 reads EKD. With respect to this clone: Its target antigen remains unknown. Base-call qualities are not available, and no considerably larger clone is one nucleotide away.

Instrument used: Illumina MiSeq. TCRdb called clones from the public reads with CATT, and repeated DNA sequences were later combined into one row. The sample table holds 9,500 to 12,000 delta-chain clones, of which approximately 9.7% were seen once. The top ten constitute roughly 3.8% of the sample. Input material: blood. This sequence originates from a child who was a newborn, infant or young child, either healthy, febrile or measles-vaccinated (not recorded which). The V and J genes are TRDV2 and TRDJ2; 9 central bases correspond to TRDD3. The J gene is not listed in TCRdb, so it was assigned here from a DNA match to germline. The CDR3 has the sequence CACDTVTGGQALTAQLFF. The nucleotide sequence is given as TGTGCCTGTGACACAGTTACTGGGGGACAAGCTTTGACAGCACAACTCTTCTTT.